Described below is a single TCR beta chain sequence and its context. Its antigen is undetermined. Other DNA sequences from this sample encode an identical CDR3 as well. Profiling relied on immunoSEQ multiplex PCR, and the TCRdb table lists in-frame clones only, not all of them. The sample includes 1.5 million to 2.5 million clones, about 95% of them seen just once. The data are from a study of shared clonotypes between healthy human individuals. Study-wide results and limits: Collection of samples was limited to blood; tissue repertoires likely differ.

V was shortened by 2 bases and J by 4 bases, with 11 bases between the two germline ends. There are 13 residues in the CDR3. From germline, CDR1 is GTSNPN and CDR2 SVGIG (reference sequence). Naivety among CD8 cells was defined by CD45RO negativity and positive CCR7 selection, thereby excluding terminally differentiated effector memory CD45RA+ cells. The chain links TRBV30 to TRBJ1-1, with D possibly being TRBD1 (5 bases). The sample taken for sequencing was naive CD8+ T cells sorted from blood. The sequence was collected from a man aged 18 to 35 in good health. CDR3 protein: CAWSIGGGTEAFF. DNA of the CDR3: TGTGCCTGGAGTATCGGCGGGGGCACTGAAGCTTTCTTT.